The 10 T cell receptor beta chains presented below share a single source sample, sequenced in a study of blood T cells in healthy people across ages. The use of a sample-barcoded 5' primer and a J-beta primer mix characterized a second PCR of roughly 6 to 11 cycles. Via MiXCR, TCRdb re-called the 5' RACE reads, giving one row per CDR3 protein. This sample yields 1.5 million to 2 million distinct CDR3 sequences, of which about 50% are seen a single time; 2.1% belongs to the top ten. Sequenced material: blood. Receptors were obtained from a middle-aged woman in good health.

The genes are TRBV20-1 and TRBJ2-5, with D perhaps TRBD1 (5 bases). Germline V lookup: CDR1 DFQATT, CDR2 SNEGSKA (reference sequence). V lost 1 base, J lost 0 bases, and 12 bases lay in between. The CDR3 is 15 residues long. CDR3 coding DNA: TGCAGTGCTAGAGCGGATAGGGGTAACCAAGAGACCCAGTACTTC. Translated, it gives CSARADRGNQETQYF.

The chain joins TRBV6-1 to TRBJ2-1; TRBD1 matches at 11 bases. From germline, CDR1 is MNHNS and CDR2 SASEGT. V was pared by 8 bases and J by 6 bases, with 15 bases of the junction left unmatched. The CDR3 extends over 17 amino acids. DNA of the CDR3: TGTGCCAGCCGGCCCGCAGCTTCGGGACAGGGGGGCAATGAGCAGTTCTTC. Its translation is CASRPAASGQGGNEQFF.

The rearrangement uses TRBV24-1 and TRBJ2-7; D possibly corresponds to TRBD1 (6 bases). The J call may be faulty, since TRBJ2-5 better matches the DNA end. The CDR3 has 14 residues. The germline V gene encodes CDR1 KGHDR and CDR2 SFDVKD. The CDR3 sequence: CATSDVGGRETQYF. The DNA for the CDR3 is TGTGCCACCAGTGATGTAGGGGGTCGGGAGACCCAGTACTTC.

The chain has TRBV12-3 or TRBV12-4 and TRBJ2-6; either TRBD1 or TRBD2 may fit D (6 bases each). CDR3 length equals 18 residues. Trimming took 1 base from V and 2 from J, leaving 15 bases between them. CDR3 nucleotides: TGTGCCAGCAGTTTAGAAACGGAGGGGGGTCCTGGGGCCAACGTCCTGACTTTC. Amino acid sequence: CASSLETEGGPGANVLTF.

The V call is TRBV4-3, the J call TRBJ1-2, with 10 bases aligning to TRBD1. This CDR3 is 16 amino acids long. The germline CDR1 and CDR2 sequences are LGHNA and YSLEER. V shed 3 bases, J shed 2 bases, and the junction held 6 bases outside the gene matches. CDR3 loop: CASSHEPGQGNYGYTF. The CDR3 DNA sequence: TGCGCCAGCAGCCATGAACCGGGACAGGGGAACTATGGCTACACCTTC.

The CDR3: CSATDREIQYF. The DNA of the CDR3 is TGCAGTGCTACAGACAGGGAAATTCAGTACTTC. The chain is built from TRBV20-1 and TRBJ2-4; 7 bases align to TRBD1. This CDR3 is built from 11 residues. Germline CDR1 DFQATT, CDR2 SNEGSKA (reference sequence). V was clipped by 4 bases and J by 10 bases; unmatched bases: 4.

Concerning this clonotype: One base away lies a much larger clone, so this may be a sequencing read error. The chain couples TRBV12-3 or TRBV12-4 to TRBJ2-1; 11 positions agree with TRBD2. This CDR3 region has 14 residues. V lost 7 bases to trimming and J lost 5 bases; unmatched junction nucleotides: 4. CDR3: CASNLGLADNEQFF. The CDR3 bases are TGTGCCAGCAACTTGGGACTAGCGGACAATGAGCAGTTCTTC.

The V gene is TRBV4-3, the J gene TRBJ2-5; 12 nucleotides agree with TRBD2. The CDR3 is 23 amino acids. The junction had 20 bases not matched to a gene; V was cut back by 0 bases and J by 0 bases. CDR1 and CDR2 from the germline V gene are LGHNA and YSLEER. The DNA for the CDR3 is TGCGCCAGCAGCCAAGAAAGCTCTTTTAATACTAGCGGGGGGCAACCGTACCAAGAGACCCAGTACTTC. It codes for CASSQESSFNTSGGQPYQETQYF.

This chain joins TRBV13 and TRBJ2-5; D is unclear. Trimming took 6 bases from V and 2 from J, leaving 13 bases between them. The CDR3 totals 14 residues. Germline V lookup: CDR1 PRHDT, CDR2 FYEKMQ (reference sequence). In DNA, the CDR3 is TGTGCCAGCAGTCCGTTGCAGCAACAAGAGACCCAGTACTTC. Amino acid sequence: CASSPLQQQETQYF.

The chain is built from TRBV20-1 and TRBJ2-3; D is unclear. V was pared by 6 bases and J by 3 bases, with 10 bases between. This CDR3 contains 12 residues. The germline V gene encodes CDR1 DFQATT and CDR2 SNEGSKA (reference sequence). CDR3 protein: CSAQPETDTQYF. The CDR3 bases are TGCAGTGCGCAACCGGAGACAGATACGCAGTATTTT.